Shown below are 27 T cell receptor beta chains from a single sample sequenced in a study of technical replicates of blood from a few donors. TCRdb's copy holds only in-frame clones and misses some; the assay was immunoSEQ multiplex PCR. The sample lists around 79,000 clones, roughly 91% seen once, with about 0.25% in the top ten. Sequenced material: T cells isolated from PBMCs. These receptors were taken from a human donor in good health.

This sequence joins TRBV11-2 and TRBJ2-7; D is possibly TRBD2 (5 bases). The ends were cut back, 5 bases at V and 4 bases at J, with 9 bases in the middle. Per germline, CDR1 SGHAT and CDR2 FQNNGV. The CDR3 is 12 amino acids. CDR3 bases: TGTGCCAGCAGCCGGGGTATGTACGAGCAGTACTTC. It yields the protein CASSRGMYEQYF.

The CDR3 loop reads CASSLFRDRGSEAFF. The CDR3, as DNA: TGTGCCAGCAGTTTATTCCGGGACAGGGGAAGTGAAGCTTTCTTT. The genes are TRBV27 and TRBJ1-1; 10 positions agree with TRBD1. The CDR3 is made up of 15 amino acids. From germline, CDR1 is MNHEY and CDR2 SMNVEV (reference sequence). J lost 7 bases, V lost 1 base, and 6 bases had no gene match.

The chain couples TRBV9 to TRBJ1-4, with 11 nucleotides matching TRBD1. Germline assignment: CDR1 SGDLS and CDR2 YYNGEE. The CDR3 consists of 14 residues. J lost 7 bases, V lost 3 bases, and 2 bases had no gene match. Here the CDR3 reads CASSGGQGGEKLFF. CDR3 in DNA: TGTGCCAGCAGCGGGGGACAGGGGGGTGAAAAACTGTTTTTT.

CDR3 nucleotides: TGTGCCACCAGCAGAGCAGGTGGGTCACAGCCCCAGCATTTT. Its protein product is CATSRAGGSQPQHF. The chain couples TRBV15 to TRBJ1-5; D remains ambiguous. Trimming took 1 base from V and 7 from J, leaving 11 bases between them. Germline assignment: CDR1 LNHNV and CDR2 YYDKDF (reference sequence). This CDR3 spans 14 amino acids.

The chain has TRBV5-6 and TRBJ2-7; 9 bases are a match to TRBD2. Losses at the gene ends were 0 bases for V and 7 bases for J; bases not matched to a gene: 11. The CDR3 consists of 16 residues. The germline gives CDR1 SGHDT, CDR2 YYEEEE. The CDR3 DNA follows: TGTGCCAGCAGCTTGGACCCCCTACTAGCGGGCCCGGAGCAGTACTTC. Protein: CASSLDPLLAGPEQYF. The complete variable domain, with remaining parts taken from reference TRBV5-6 and TRBJ2-7, reads DAGVTQSPTHLIKTRGQQVTLRCSPKSGHDTVSWYQQALGQGPQFIFQYYEEEERQRGNFPDRFSGHQFPNYSSELNVNALLLGDSALYLCASSLDPLLAGPEQYFGPGTRLTVT.

The chain links TRBV5-4 to TRBJ2-7, with 11 nucleotides matching TRBD2. Trimming removed 4 bases from V and 3 bases from J; junction bases left unmatched: 6. The CDR3 contains 15 residues. Germline CDR1 is SGHNT and CDR2 is YYREEE (reference sequence). The CDR3 DNA sequence: TGTGCCAGCAGCCCGGTAGCGGGAGGGATCTACGAGCAGTACTTC. Translating gives CASSPVAGGIYEQYF.

V and J are TRBV11-2 and TRBJ2-6, with 8 bases matching TRBD2. Germline V gene sequence: CDR1 SGHAT, CDR2 FQNNGV. This CDR3 is built from 19 residues. V shed 4 bases, J shed 0 bases, and the junction held 11 bases outside the gene matches. CDR3 sequence reads: CASSSRTSPIYSGANVLTF. CDR3 coding DNA: TGTGCCAGCAGCTCCCGGACTAGCCCAATATACTCTGGGGCCAACGTCCTGACTTTC.

The chain is built from TRBV11-3 and TRBJ1-1, with D possibly being TRBD1 (6 bases). Per germline, CDR1 SGHNT and CDR2 YENEEA. The V and J ends lost 4 bases and 1 base respectively, with 7 bases between them. The CDR3 is 13 residues long. CDR3 sequence (DNA): TGTGCCAGCAGCTCACAGGGGAACACTGAAGCTTTCTTT. Its protein product is CASSSQGNTEAFF.

The chain carries TRBV28 and TRBJ2-1, with a weak D call TRBD1 (6 bases). The V end was cut by 5 bases, the J end by 6 bases, with 14 bases between. The CDR3 consists of 14 residues. Germline CDR1 is MDHEN and CDR2 is SYDVKM. The chain's CDR3 is CASSLQGLGNEQFF. The CDR3, as DNA: TGTGCCAGCAGTCTTCAGGGGCTCGGCAATGAGCAGTTCTTC. The variable domain in full, completed from reference TRBV28 and TRBJ2-1, reads DVKVTQSSRYLVKRTGEKVFLECVQDMDHENMFWYRQDPGLGLRLIYFSYDVKMKEKGDIPEGYSVSREKKERFSLILESASTNQTSMYLCASSLQGLGNEQFFGPGTRLTVL.

V gene TRBV11-3 combines with J gene TRBJ2-1; 12 bases line up with TRBD1. The V segment lost 4 bases and the J segment 8 bases; nucleotides outside the gene matches: 6. This CDR3 contains 15 residues. Germline CDR1 is SGHNT and CDR2 is YENEEA. CDR3 loop: CASSSSGTGGHEQFF. CDR3 coding DNA: TGTGCCAGCAGCTCTTCCGGGACAGGGGGCCATGAGCAGTTCTTC.

Remarks on this clone: A junction end diverges from the germline sequence, so it may reflect a read error. The chain links TRBV2 to TRBJ2-4; maybe TRBD1 (6 bases). The CDR3 runs to 12 residues. Germline values: CDR1 SNHLY, CDR2 FYNNEI. The CDR3 here is CASSEGDTIPYF. The DNA of the CDR3 is TGTGCCAGCAGTGAAGGGGACACCATTCCGTACTTC.

This clone was detected only once. The rearrangement links TRBV4-1 to TRBJ1-2; a possible D gene is TRBD1 (6 bases). This CDR3 spans 12 amino acids. The germline V gene encodes CDR1 MGHRA and CDR2 YSYEKL. The germline V and J ends were trimmed by 2 bases and 8 bases, with 9 bases remaining between them. This CDR3 reads CASSQPQGGYTF. The DNA of the CDR3 is TGCGCCAGCAGCCAACCACAGGGAGGCTACACCTTC.

The rearrangement joins TRBV19 to TRBJ2-2, with D uncertain. The V end lost 5 bases, the J end lost 7 bases, and 11 bases lay between the germline ends. Germline V gene data show CDR1 as LNHDA and CDR2 as SQIVND (reference sequence). The CDR3 consists of 13 residues. For the CDR3, the DNA is TGTGCCAGTAGTGCTCGACAAATCGGGGAGCTGTTTTTT. Translated: CASSARQIGELFF.

The chain recombines TRBV27 with TRBJ2-7, with D maybe TRBD1 (6 bases). This CDR3 has 15 amino acids. Trimming pared 2 bases from V and 2 bases from J, leaving 13 bases between. Germline lookup yields CDR1 MNHEY and CDR2 SMNVEV (reference sequence). The CDR3 loop reads CASSLGSGATYEQYF. In DNA form, the CDR3 reads TGTGCCAGCAGTTTAGGTTCAGGGGCCACCTACGAGCAGTACTTC.

This clone is a singleton in its sample. V and J are TRBV6-1 and TRBJ2-7; 11 positions agree with TRBD2. CDR3 length: 16 amino acids. Germline CDR1 is MNHNS and CDR2 is SASEGT. The ends lost 4 bases at V and 0 bases at J; junction bases unmatched: 5. The CDR3 nucleotides are TGTGCCAGCAGTGGACTAGCGGGACCTAGCTCCTACGAGCAGTACTTC. Translation: CASSGLAGPSSYEQYF.

This chain joins TRBV4-1 and TRBJ2-5, with TRBD1 as a possible D gene (6 bases). The V end lost 1 base, the J end lost 5 bases, and 8 bases lay between the germline ends. The CDR3 totals 13 residues. Germline CDR1 and CDR2: MGHRA and YSYEKL. The CDR3: CASSQARGETQYF. The CDR3 DNA is TGCGCCAGCAGCCAAGCCAGGGGCGAGACCCAGTACTTC.

The chain couples TRBV5-8 to TRBJ1-5; D is ambiguous. The CDR3 is 11 residues long. CDR1 is SGHTS and CDR2 is YDEGEE in the germline V gene. With 4 bases removed from V and 9 bases from J, the gap between germline ends came to 8 bases. CDR3 nucleotides: TGTGCCAGCAGCCCTTGGCCGCCCCAGCATTTT. Residues: CASSPWPPQHF. Combining the CDR3 with reference TRBV5-8 and TRBJ1-5 gives the whole variable domain EAGVTQSPTHLIKTRGQQATLRCSPISGHTSVYWYQQALGLGLQFLLWYDEGEERNRGNFPPRFSGRQFPNYSSELNVNALELEDSALYLCASSPWPPQHFGDGTRLSIL.

The J gene is TRBJ1-1, the V gene TRBV12-5; possibly TRBD1 for D (6 bases). CDR1 LGHNT and CDR2 FRNRAP come from the germline V gene. CDR3 length equals 17 residues. V lost 7 bases to trimming and J lost 3 bases, with 24 bases between them. The CDR3 sequence is CASASTGGAQGDTEAFF. In DNA form, the CDR3 reads TGTGCTAGTGCCTCCACGGGGGGCGCGCAGGGAGACACTGAAGCTTTCTTT.

The V call is TRBV5-4, the J call TRBJ2-3; D might be TRBD2 (5 bases). Per germline, CDR1 SGHNT and CDR2 YYREEE (reference sequence). Trimming shortened V by 2 bases and J by 3 bases, and 13 bases separated the two germline ends. The CDR3 runs 15 residues. The CDR3 is CASSFQEARTDTQYF. As DNA, the CDR3 is TGTGCCAGCAGCTTCCAGGAGGCTAGGACAGATACGCAGTATTTT. Combining the CDR3 with reference TRBV5-4 and TRBJ2-3 gives the whole variable domain ETGVTQSPTHLIKTRGQQVTLRCSSQSGHNTVSWYQQALGQGPQFIFQYYREEENGRGNFPPRFSGLQFPNYSSELNVNALELDDSALYLCASSFQEARTDTQYFGPGTRLTVL.

J is TRBJ2-7 and V is TRBV7-9; D may be TRBD2 (6 bases). V lost 0 bases and J 0 bases, leaving 15 bases between the germline ends. The CDR3 covers 17 residues. Per germline, CDR1 SEHNR and CDR2 FQNEAQ (reference sequence). This CDR3 is CASSLAPRDSGSYEQYF. CDR3 bases: TGTGCCAGCAGCTTAGCTCCCCGGGACTCAGGCTCCTACGAGCAGTACTTC.

The chain carries TRBV5-3 and TRBJ1-5, with TRBD1 as a possible D gene (6 bases). TRBV5-3 is placed among ORFs of uncertain function. The CDR3 is 16 residues long. V was pared by 1 base and J by 4 bases, with 15 bases between. CDR3 DNA sequence: TGTGCCAGAAGCTTGCCAGGCGCAGGACAGAATCAGCCCCAGCATTTT. Protein product: CARSLPGAGQNQPQHF.

The rearrangement links TRBV5-5 to TRBJ2-1; the D gene is possibly TRBD1 (6 bases). This CDR3 contains 15 residues. Germline V lookup: CDR1 SGHKS, CDR2 YYEKEE (reference sequence). Trimming pared 5 bases from V and 0 bases from J, leaving 12 bases between. The CDR3 DNA reads as TGTGCCAGCAGTTCCTCAGGGGTCTCCTACAATGAGCAGTTCTTC. Its translation: CASSSSGVSYNEQFF. Full variable domain (missing parts from reference TRBV5-5 and TRBJ2-1): DAGVTQSPTHLIKTRGQQVTLRCSPISGHKSVSWYQQVLGQGPQFIFQYYEKEERGRGNFPDRFSARQFPNYSSELNVNALLLGDSALYLCASSSSGVSYNEQFFGPGTRLTVL.

The chain couples TRBV27 to TRBJ2-1; 13 bases match TRBD2. With V trimmed by 6 bases and J by 7 bases, 6 bases remained unmatched. The CDR3 consists of 15 residues. Germline CDR1 and CDR2: MNHEY and SMNVEV (reference sequence). The CDR3 loop reads CASRLGTSGTNEQFF. For the CDR3, the DNA is TGTGCCAGCAGACTCGGGACTAGCGGGACGAATGAGCAGTTCTTC.

The CDR3 sequence is CASSARVWTGNTEAFF. CDR3 bases: TGTGCCAGCAGTGCCCGCGTTTGGACAGGCAACACTGAAGCTTTCTTT. The V call is TRBV2, the J call TRBJ1-1; 7 positions match TRBD1. Germline lookup yields CDR1 SNHLY and CDR2 FYNNEI. V lost 4 bases to trimming and J lost 2 bases; unmatched junction nucleotides: 10. CDR3 length equals 16 residues.

The chain joins TRBV6-5 to TRBJ1-2; D is ambiguous. The CDR3 has 14 amino acids. Germline V gene lookup returns CDR1 MNHEY and CDR2 SVGAGI. Trimming pared 7 bases from V and 5 bases from J, leaving 17 bases between. This chain's CDR3 is CASTPAPGEYGYTF. The DNA of the CDR3 is TGTGCCAGCACGCCGGCACCCGGGGAATATGGCTACACCTTC.

The genes are TRBV4-2 and TRBJ2-3; 10 bases fit TRBD2. Germline CDR1 is LGHNA and CDR2 is YNFKEQ. The J segment lost 6 bases and the V segment lost 4 bases, leaving 13 bases of the junction unmatched. The CDR3 runs to 17 residues. DNA of the CDR3: TGTGCCAGCAGCCTGGGTGGGAGCGGGGGGGCCGCGGATACGCAGTATTTT. Protein sequence: CASSLGGSGGAADTQYF.

The CDR3 sequence is CASSEGWSGNYGYTF. The CDR3 DNA is TGTGCCAGCAGTGAAGGTTGGTCAGGGAACTATGGCTACACCTTC. This rearrangement joins TRBV2 to TRBJ1-2, with TRBD1 as a possible D gene (5 bases). V gave up 1 base and J gave up 2 bases, with 11 bases separating them. The germline V gene encodes CDR1 SNHLY and CDR2 FYNNEI. This CDR3 contains 15 residues.